This passage covers 4 T cell receptor beta chains from one sample sequenced in a study of cytomegalovirus exposure and HLA in healthy donors. 60 Vbeta and 13 Jbeta primers were used in PCR. Generated by immunoSEQ multiplex PCR, the TCRdb table keeps only in-frame clones and is missing some. The data contain a few hundred thousand clones, about 74% of them seen just once; the ten biggest clones take up less than 20%. Material: PBMCs. These receptors all come from a man aged 35-49 years in good health and CMV-seronegative.

The rearrangement links TRBV19 to TRBJ2-1, with D maybe TRBD1 (6 bases). In germline, CDR1 is LNHDA, CDR2 SQIVND (reference sequence). The CDR3 covers 15 residues. Trimming removed 7 bases from V and 2 bases from J, with 15 bases in between. CDR3 loop: CASTPQGYAYNEQFF. The CDR3 nucleotides are TGTGCCAGTACCCCCCAGGGGTACGCCTACAATGAGCAGTTCTTC. The full variable domain, completed using reference TRBV19 and TRBJ2-1, is DGGITQSPKYLFRKEGQNVTLSCEQNLNHDAMYWYRQDPGQGLRLIYYSQIVNDFQKGDIAEGYSVSREKKESFPLTVTSAQKNPTAFYLCASTPQGYAYNEQFFGPGTRLTVL.

The CDR3 coding sequence is TGTGCCACCAGGACTAGCGGAAGCTCCTACGAGCAGTACTTC. As protein: CATRTSGSSYEQYF. The V gene is TRBV19, the J gene TRBJ2-7, with 10 bases aligning to TRBD2. The V gene end was trimmed by 10 bases and the J gene end by 0 bases; junction bases not matched to a gene: 6. The germline CDR1 and CDR2 sequences are LNHDA and SQIVND (reference sequence). The CDR3 is 14 amino acids.

The CDR3 DNA reads TGTGCCAGTCACCGGGACACTCGGACCAATCAGCCCCAGCATTTT. This gives the protein CASHRDTRTNQPQHF. The chain joins TRBV2 to TRBJ1-5; TRBD1 is a possible D gene (6 bases). This CDR3 spans 15 amino acids. V was pared by 9 bases and J by 3 bases, with 18 bases between. Looked up from germline, CDR1 is SNHLY and CDR2 is FYNNEI.

This sequence joins TRBV6-6 and TRBJ1-4; D uncertain. V lost 4 bases and J 8 bases, leaving 17 bases between the germline ends. Per germline, CDR1 MNHNY and CDR2 SVGAGI (reference sequence). The CDR3 extends over 15 amino acids. The CDR3 DNA is TGTGCCAGCAGTTCCACTGACGGGGTGGGAGAAAAACTGTTTTTT. The encoded protein is CASSSTDGVGEKLFF.